Shown below are 24 T cell receptor beta chains from a single sample sequenced in a study of blood T cell repertoires in COVID-19. Measured with immunoSEQ multiplex PCR; TCRdb has only the in-frame clones, and not every one. In the table there are some 65,000 clones, under 95% of which are singletons. Material for sequencing was peripheral blood. Receptors were obtained from a man between 60 and 70 years old with acute or convalescent COVID-19.

CDR3 in amino acids: CASGQISNQPQHF. The CDR3 coding sequence is TGTGCTAGTGGCCAGATTAGCAATCAGCCCCAGCATTTT. The chain joins TRBV12-5 to TRBJ1-5; D uncertain. CDR3 length: 13 residues. Trimming removed 6 bases at V and 0 bases at J, with 6 bases between. CDR1 is LGHNT, CDR2 FRNRAP, per germline. The full variable domain, rest sourced from reference TRBV12-5 and TRBJ1-5, is DARVTQTPRHKVTEMGQEVTMRCQPILGHNTVFWYRQTMMQGLELLAYFRNRAPLDDSGMPKDRFSAEMPDATLATLKIQPSEPRDSAVYFCASGQISNQPQHFGDGTRLSIL.

The CDR3 DNA is TGCGCCAGCAGCTTGGGGTTTAAGGGGGAAACTGAGTACTTC. Translated: CASSLGFKGETEYF. V usage is TRBV5-1 and J usage is TRBJ2-7, with a tentative D call TRBD1 (6 bases). Germline-derived CDR1 and CDR2 are SGHRS and YFSETQ. CDR3 length equals 14 residues. V was pared by 0 bases and J by 11 bases, with 18 bases between.

V gene TRBV5-1 combines with J gene TRBJ1-1; a possible D gene is TRBD1 (6 bases). V was shortened by 4 bases and J by 1 base, with 11 bases between the two germline ends. From germline, CDR1 is SGHRS and CDR2 YFSETQ. The length of the CDR3 is 14 residues. CDR3 amino acids: CASSPGTKNTEAFF. CDR3 in DNA: TGCGCCAGCAGCCCCGGGACAAAGAACACTGAAGCTTTCTTT.

This chain links TRBV5-6 with TRBJ2-7; 12 bases fit TRBD1. The CDR3 has 17 amino acids. V lost 1 base, J lost 5 bases, and 10 bases stayed unmatched. CDR1 is SGHDT, CDR2 YYEEEE, per germline. The CDR3 loop reads CASSLIPGQGALNEQYF. CDR3 bases: TGTGCCAGCAGCTTGATTCCGGGACAGGGGGCGTTAAACGAGCAGTACTTC. Drawing the rest from reference TRBV5-6 and TRBJ2-7, the complete variable domain is DAGVTQSPTHLIKTRGQQVTLRCSPKSGHDTVSWYQQALGQGPQFIFQYYEEEERQRGNFPDRFSGHQFPNYSSELNVNALLLGDSALYLCASSLIPGQGALNEQYFGPGTRLTVT.

The chain combines TRBV27 with TRBJ2-7, with a weak D call TRBD2 (7 bases). Trimming took off 3 bases at V and 6 bases at J, with 24 bases between the two ends. This CDR3 is 17 amino acids long. The germline V gene has CDR1 MNHEY and CDR2 SMNVEV (reference sequence). CDR3 DNA: TGTGCCAGCAGTTTGGGTCGCTTTCGGGGGGCATCTAGCGAGCAGTACTTC. Its translation: CASSLGRFRGASSEQYF.

This clone was counted between two and nine times. V is TRBV18 and J is TRBJ1-1; weak D call: TRBD1 (6 bases). Germline V gives CDR1 KGHSH, CDR2 LQKENI. V was cut by 3 bases and J by 10 bases, with 15 bases left in between. This CDR3 has 13 residues. CDR3 region: CASSPEGRGGAFF. CDR3 bases: TGTGCCAGCTCACCCGAAGGTAGAGGGGGAGCTTTCTTT.

This clone was counted a single time. The rearrangement joins TRBV10-2 to TRBJ1-5, with a tentative D call TRBD1 (5 bases). Germline CDR1 WSHSY, CDR2 SAAADI. The CDR3 is made up of 15 amino acids. Trimming stripped 2 bases from V and 0 bases from J, with 8 bases between. Here the CDR3 DNA reads TGCGCCAGCAGTGAGACGACAGTTAGCAATCAGCCCCAGCATTTT. Its protein is CASSETTVSNQPQHF.

The V gene is TRBV29-1, the J gene TRBJ1-2; 8 bases map to TRBD1. J gave up 0 bases and V 6 bases, and 6 bases lay outside the gene matches. The CDR3 totals 14 residues. The germline V gene encodes CDR1 SQVTM and CDR2 ANQGSEA. The CDR3 reads CSVQDRGPNYGYTF. The DNA of the CDR3 is TGCAGCGTCCAAGACAGGGGACCTAACTATGGCTACACCTTC.

The chain uses TRBV3-1 (or the pseudogene TRBV3-2) and TRBJ1-6, with D tentatively TRBD1 (5 bases). V lost 5 bases to trimming and J lost 7 bases, with 15 bases between them. CDR1 is LGHDT and CDR2 is YNNKEL in the germline V gene (reference sequence). This CDR3 has 15 amino acids. CDR3 sequence reads: CASSIGQGRNSPLHF. The DNA of the CDR3 is TGTGCCAGCAGCATAGGGCAGGGTCGCAATTCACCCCTCCACTTT.

A single count supports this clone. V usage is TRBV21-1 and J usage is TRBJ1-5. TRBV21-1 is marked as a pseudogene. The CDR3 has 19 residues. The CDR3 spells CASSKEEGNGRNSNQPQHF. The CDR3, as DNA: TGTGCCAGCAGCAAAGAGGAGGGAAACGGACGAAATAGCAATCAGCCCCAGCATTTT.

This clone turned up a few times. V is TRBV7-2 and J is TRBJ1-4; 8 positions agree with TRBD1. Germline V lookup: CDR1 SGHTA, CDR2 FQGNSA. The CDR3 is made up of 14 amino acids. The junction had 8 bases not matched to a gene; V was cut back by 6 bases and J by 8 bases. Here the CDR3 reads CASSFDRGGEKLFF. Written as DNA, the CDR3 is TGTGCCAGCAGTTTCGACAGGGGTGGGGAAAAACTGTTTTTT.

V usage is TRBV19 and J usage is TRBJ1-1, with D tentatively TRBD1 (6 bases). This CDR3 comprises 15 residues. Germline CDR1 LNHDA, CDR2 SQIVND (reference sequence). V was cut by 4 bases and J by 1 base, with 13 bases left in between. In DNA form, the CDR3 reads TGTGCCAGTAGTACACAGGGTTGGGGGAACACTGAAGCTTTCTTT. Its translation is CASSTQGWGNTEAFF.

The chain joins TRBV15 to TRBJ1-2; D uncertain. CDR1 and CDR2 (germline): LNHNV, YYDKDF (reference sequence). With 0 bases removed from V and 3 bases from J, the gap between germline ends came to 14 bases. The CDR3 covers 16 residues. CDR3 bases: TGTGCCACCAGCAGAGATATCTCGTCAGGCTACTATGGCTACACCTTC. Protein sequence: CATSRDISSGYYGYTF.

The chain has TRBV4-2 and TRBJ1-5; 8 bases map to TRBD1. CDR1 LGHNA and CDR2 YNFKEQ come from the germline V gene. This CDR3 comprises 16 residues. Trimming cost V 0 bases and J 4 bases; bases outside gene matches: 5. In DNA form, the CDR3 reads TGTGCCAGCAGCCAAGAGGGACAGGCCCGAAATCAGCCCCAGCATTTT. Protein product: CASSQEGQARNQPQHF.

This clone showed up just once. The genes are TRBV5-4 and TRBJ1-2; possibly TRBD1 for D (5 bases). The V gene's germline CDR1 is SGHNT and CDR2 YYREEE (reference sequence). The CDR3 length is 16 residues. V was clipped by 4 bases and J by 4 bases, with 20 bases between them. CDR3 sequence: CASSEAPGGGAYGYTF. The DNA for the CDR3 is TGTGCCAGCAGCGAAGCCCCCGGGGGGGGAGCCTATGGCTACACCTTC. The whole variable domain, filled in from reference TRBV5-4 and TRBJ1-2, reads ETGVTQSPTHLIKTRGQQVTLRCSSQSGHNTVSWYQQALGQGPQFIFQYYREEENGRGNFPPRFSGLQFPNYSSELNVNALELDDSALYLCASSEAPGGGAYGYTFGSGTRLTVV.

The chain uses TRBV2 and TRBJ1-5; a possible D gene is TRBD1 (6 bases). Germline-derived CDR1 and CDR2 are SNHLY and FYNNEI. This CDR3 region has 16 residues. With 4 bases removed from V and 0 bases from J, the gap between germline ends came to 13 bases. The CDR3 nucleotides read TGTGCCAGCAGTGGCGTGGGACATGATAGCAATCAGCCCCAGCATTTT. Translated: CASSGVGHDSNQPQHF.

The V gene is TRBV9, the J gene TRBJ1-6, with D uncertain. The V end was cut by 3 bases, the J end by 5 bases, with 9 bases between. CDR1 is SGDLS and CDR2 is YYNGEE in the germline V gene. The CDR3 length is 14 residues. CDR3 residues: CASSERRDNSPLHF. DNA of the CDR3: TGTGCCAGCAGCGAGCGACGGGATAATTCACCCCTCCACTTT.

The chain carries TRBV29-1 and TRBJ2-3; 7 nucleotides match TRBD2. Losses at the gene ends were 0 bases for V and 3 bases for J; bases not matched to a gene: 9. In germline, CDR1 is SQVTM, CDR2 ANQGSEA. CDR3 length equals 16 residues. The CDR3 coding sequence is TGCAGCGTTGAAGATCGAGCAGGGAGGGGAACAGATACGCAGTATTTT. Translated, it gives CSVEDRAGRGTDTQYF.

CDR3 in DNA: TGTGCCAGCAGCTTAGAGGCAGGGAAATGGGAGACCCAGTACTTC. Protein product: CASSLEAGKWETQYF. V and J are TRBV11-2 and TRBJ2-5, with D possibly being TRBD1 (5 bases). CDR1 is SGHAT and CDR2 is FQNNGV in the germline V gene. The CDR3 length is 15 residues. V lost 0 bases and J 5 bases, leaving 13 bases between the germline ends.

This sequence joins TRBV27 and TRBJ1-2, with D perhaps TRBD1 (5 bases). Germline V gene sequence: CDR1 MNHEY, CDR2 SMNVEV (reference sequence). Trimming took 3 bases from V and 4 from J, leaving 12 bases between them. The CDR3 has 14 residues. The CDR3 loop reads CASSLLQGGYGYTF. In nucleotides, the CDR3 is TGTGCCAGCAGTTTGCTCCAGGGTGGCTATGGCTACACCTTC.

V gene TRBV11-1 combines with J gene TRBJ1-1; D may be TRBD1 (6 bases). Germline lookup yields CDR1 SGHAT and CDR2 FQDESV (reference sequence). Between the trimmed V and J ends, which lost 8 bases and 4 bases, there was a span of 11 bases. CDR3 length: 12 residues. The CDR3 DNA reads TGTGCCAGCTCGTCCAGGGGCACTGAAGCTTTCTTT. It specifies CASSSRGTEAFF.

This clone was seen only once. The chain combines TRBV5-1 with TRBJ2-1; 7 nucleotides align to TRBD1. Germline CDR1 SGHRS, CDR2 YFSETQ. The CDR3 sequence is 15 residues long. Losses at the gene ends were 4 bases for V and 7 bases for J; bases not matched to a gene: 11. The CDR3 spells CASSLPTGAPNEQFF. The CDR3 DNA reads TGCGCCAGCAGCCTTCCAACAGGGGCCCCAAATGAGCAGTTCTTC.

The V gene is TRBV14, the J gene TRBJ1-4, with TRBD1 as a possible D gene (5 bases). Trimming removed 0 bases at V and 7 bases at J, with 15 bases between. The CDR3 consists of 16 residues. The germline V gene encodes CDR1 SGHDN and CDR2 FVKESK. The CDR3 here is CASSQDLAQQGEKLFF. CDR3 bases: TGTGCCAGCAGCCAAGATCTGGCCCAGCAGGGTGAAAAACTGTTTTTT.

The chain couples TRBV11-2 to TRBJ1-3; weak D call: TRBD1 (5 bases). V was cut by 5 bases and J by 0 bases, with 20 bases left in between. The CDR3 totals 18 residues. Germline values: CDR1 SGHAT, CDR2 FQNNGV. CDR3 DNA: TGTGCCAGCAGCCGCAGGGCACCGAACTTGTACTCTGGAAACACCATATATTTT. This codes for CASSRRAPNLYSGNTIYF.